The 22 T cell receptor beta chains given below trace back to one sample, sequenced in a study of blood T cell repertoires in COVID-19. Data came from immunoSEQ multiplex PCR; TCRdb stores just in-frame clones and leaves some out. Among around 150,000 clones listed, about four fifths were seen once. The sample comprised peripheral blood. Receptors originate from a human donor in a cohort sampled during active COVID-19.

The chain joins TRBV6-2 or TRBV6-3 to TRBJ2-2; D is ambiguous. The CDR3 has 15 amino acids. V was cut by 3 bases and J by 1 base, with 9 bases left in between. Germline loops: CDR1 MNHEY, CDR2 SVGEGT. CDR3: CASSYGVGNTGELFF. For the CDR3, the DNA is TGTGCCAGCAGTTATGGAGTGGGGAACACCGGGGAGCTGTTTTTT.

V is TRBV5-1 and J is TRBJ2-3, with TRBD2 matching over 9 bases. The ends lost 4 bases at V and 6 bases at J; junction bases unmatched: 18. This CDR3 has 18 amino acids. Germline V CDR1 and CDR2: SGHRS, YFSETQ. The CDR3 sequence: CASSPSQAGGTPGDTQYF. CDR3 nucleotides: TGCGCCAGCAGCCCCTCACAAGCGGGGGGAACCCCTGGTGATACGCAGTATTTT.

The gene calls are TRBV12-5 and TRBJ1-6; D remains unclear. Germline values: CDR1 LGHNT, CDR2 FRNRAP. V lost 4 bases, J lost 10 bases, and 14 bases lay in between. The CDR3 length is 14 residues. The CDR3, as DNA: TGTGCTAGTGGTTCCGACGTGAGGGCCTCACCCCTCCACTTT. This gives the protein CASGSDVRASPLHF.

The chain carries TRBV2 and TRBJ2-5; 10 nucleotides align to TRBD2. Germline-derived CDR1 and CDR2 are SNHLY and FYNNEI. The CDR3 consists of 15 residues. V shed 6 bases and J 1 base; nucleotides not matched to a gene: 5. The CDR3 coding sequence is TGTGCCAGCAGAGGTAGCGGGGGGTCCCAAGAGACCCAGTACTTC. It yields the protein CASRGSGGSQETQYF.

This sequence joins TRBV5-6 and TRBJ2-1; 8 bases are a match to TRBD1. V lost 4 bases, J lost 9 bases, and 9 bases stayed unmatched. CDR3 size: 14 residues. The germline CDR1 and CDR2 sequences are SGHDT and YYEEEE. The CDR3 DNA reads as TGTGCCAGCAGCCCACGGACAGGGATTGGTGAGCAGTTCTTC. Its protein is CASSPRTGIGEQFF.

The genes are TRBV27 and TRBJ2-3; D is unclear. CDR1 is MNHEY and CDR2 is SMNVEV in the germline V gene (reference sequence). The CDR3 totals 14 residues. V was clipped by 3 bases and J by 0 bases, with 7 bases between them. The CDR3 is CASSFPSSTDTQYF. The DNA for the CDR3 is TGTGCCAGCAGTTTCCCTTCGAGCACAGATACGCAGTATTTT.

V and J are TRBV3-1 (or the pseudogene TRBV3-2) and TRBJ2-2; TRBD2 aligns across 11 bases. Germline V lookup: CDR1 LGHDT, CDR2 YNNKEL (reference sequence). V lost 6 bases, J lost 5 bases, and 5 bases stayed unmatched. The CDR3 extends over 15 amino acids. This CDR3 reads CASSNIAGGTGELFF. CDR3 coding DNA: TGTGCCAGCAGTAATATAGCGGGGGGGACCGGGGAGCTGTTTTTT.

This chain joins TRBV27 and TRBJ2-7; TRBD1 might be the D (6 bases). This CDR3 is 13 amino acids long. V gave up 5 bases and J gave up 7 bases, with 15 bases separating them. Germline loops: CDR1 MNHEY, CDR2 SMNVEV (reference sequence). In DNA form, the CDR3 reads TGTGCCAGCAGTCCCCATCATACAGGGGAGCAGTACTTC. Residues: CASSPHHTGEQYF.

The V gene is TRBV11-2, the J gene TRBJ2-7, with 7 bases aligning to TRBD1. V shed 2 bases, J shed 7 bases, and the junction held 8 bases outside the gene matches. The CDR3 contains 14 residues. Germline CDR1 SGHAT, CDR2 FQNNGV. The CDR3 spells CASSLTTGVGEQYF. The CDR3, as DNA: TGTGCCAGCAGCTTAACTACAGGGGTAGGGGAGCAGTACTTC.

V usage is TRBV5-6 and J usage is TRBJ2-5; 8 bases agree with TRBD1. Germline CDR1 and CDR2: SGHDT and YYEEEE. This CDR3 is 16 amino acids long. The trim removed 0 bases at V and 3 bases at J, leaving 7 bases unmatched. In DNA form, the CDR3 reads TGTGCCAGCAGCTTGGTTGGCAGGGGGCCTGAAGAGACCCAGTACTTC. It specifies CASSLVGRGPEETQYF.

CDR3 bases: TGTGCCAGCAGTTTATTGCGGGACGGGACTGAAGCTTTCTTT. Its translation: CASSLLRDGTEAFF. The rearrangement joins TRBV27 to TRBJ1-1, with a tentative D call TRBD1 (5 bases). Germline assignment: CDR1 MNHEY and CDR2 SMNVEV (reference sequence). With 1 base removed from V and 5 bases from J, the gap between germline ends came to 11 bases. The CDR3 runs to 14 residues.

The sample holds a few counts of this clone. The chain recombines TRBV4-3 with TRBJ1-2; D uncertain. The CDR3 length is 14 residues. Trimming removed 0 bases at V and 2 bases at J, with 7 bases between. CDR1 is LGHNA and CDR2 is YSLEER in the germline V gene. The CDR3 loop reads CASSQDTSNYGYTF. DNA of the CDR3: TGCGCCAGCAGCCAAGACACGAGCAACTATGGCTACACCTTC.

V usage is TRBV4-1 and J usage is TRBJ1-1; D gene uncertain. CDR3 length: 13 residues. V was clipped by 4 bases and J by 0 bases, with 6 bases between them. In germline, CDR1 is MGHRA, CDR2 YSYEKL. The CDR3 DNA reads TGCGCCAGCAGCCCCAGGATGAACACTGAAGCTTTCTTT. Translation gives CASSPRMNTEAFF.

The rearrangement uses TRBV29-1 and TRBJ2-1; 9 bases are shared with TRBD2. The germline CDR1 and CDR2 sequences are SQVTM and ANQGSEA. CDR3 length equals 20 residues. Trimming took 7 bases from V and 6 from J; bases not matched to a gene: 28. The CDR3 DNA is TGCAGCGCAACGCTTAGGGAGGGCAAACGCGGGGGGGTAGCTAGCAATGAGCAGTTCTTC. This codes for CSATLREGKRGGVASNEQFF.

This clone has at least ten counts. The CDR3: CASTGVADTQYF. CDR3 DNA sequence: TGTGCCAGCACGGGGGTTGCCGATACGCAGTATTTT. This chain joins TRBV6-5 and TRBJ2-3, with TRBD2 as a possible D gene (6 bases). The CDR3 covers 12 residues. Germline V gene sequence: CDR1 MNHEY, CDR2 SVGAGI. V was clipped by 7 bases and J by 6 bases, with 11 bases between them.

This clone was detected a few times. The V gene is TRBV5-6, the J gene TRBJ1-2, with 7 bases fitting TRBD1. Trimming cost V 2 bases and J 1 base; bases outside gene matches: 2. Looked up from germline, CDR1 is SGHDT and CDR2 is YYEEEE. CDR3 length: 14 residues. The CDR3 DNA reads as TGTGCCAGCAGCTTTGACAGGGTTAACTATGGCTACACCTTC. It codes for CASSFDRVNYGYTF.

The V gene is TRBV5-5, the J gene TRBJ1-6, with TRBD1 matching 7 bases. The CDR3 extends over 17 amino acids. V was pared by 4 bases and J by 7 bases, with 14 bases of the junction left unmatched. Germline V lookup: CDR1 SGHKS, CDR2 YYEKEE (reference sequence). CDR3 protein: CASSPQGTAVRNSPLHF. The CDR3 coding sequence is TGTGCCAGCAGCCCACAGGGGACAGCTGTACGAAATTCACCCCTCCACTTT.

The chain is built from TRBV6-6 and TRBJ1-2; maybe TRBD1 (6 bases). Germline values: CDR1 MNHNY, CDR2 SVGAGI (reference sequence). Trimming took off 2 bases at V and 8 bases at J, with 12 bases between the two ends. The CDR3 consists of 13 residues. This CDR3 reads CASSYAGVGGYTF. The CDR3 nucleotides are TGTGCCAGCAGTTACGCAGGGGTGGGAGGCTACACCTTC.

This sequence joins TRBV7-2 and TRBJ2-5; 11 positions agree with TRBD2. The ends lost 5 bases at V and 0 bases at J; junction bases unmatched: 5. Germline loops: CDR1 SGHTA, CDR2 FQGNSA. The CDR3 covers 16 residues. The CDR3 region has the DNA TGTGCCAGCAGCCCAAGACTAGCGGGGCACCAAGAGACCCAGTACTTC. This sequence encodes CASSPRLAGHQETQYF.

This clone was seen a few times. This chain uses TRBV25-1 with TRBJ1-4; TRBD1 might be the D (6 bases). There are 15 residues in the CDR3. Germline CDR1 MGHDK, CDR2 SYGVNS. Trimming removed 0 bases at V and 8 bases at J, with 13 bases between. This CDR3 reads CASSEYGGLGEKLFF. The DNA for the CDR3 is TGTGCCAGCAGTGAATACGGGGGGCTAGGCGAAAAACTGTTTTTT. Full variable domain (rest looked up from reference TRBV25-1 and TRBJ1-4): EADIYQTPRYLVIGTGKKITLECSQTMGHDKMYWYQQDPGMELHLIHYSYGVNSTEKGDLSSESTVSRIRTEHFPLTLESARPSHTSQYLCASSEYGGLGEKLFFGSGTQLSVL.

CDR3 residues: CAISDSGGMNTEAFF. The CDR3, as DNA: TGTGCCATCAGTGATTCTGGGGGCATGAACACTGAAGCTTTCTTT. The J gene is TRBJ1-1, the V gene TRBV10-3; possible D gene TRBD1, 6 bases. Germline V lookup: CDR1 ENHRY, CDR2 SYGVKD. V was pared by 3 bases and J by 0 bases, with 11 bases between. The CDR3 is 15 residues long.

This sequence joins TRBV7-2 and TRBJ2-5; 8 positions agree with TRBD2. CDR1 is SGHTA and CDR2 is FQGNSA in the germline V gene. V lost 5 bases to trimming and J lost 5 bases; unmatched junction nucleotides: 10. The CDR3 loop spans 15 amino acids. CDR3 sequence (DNA): TGTGCCAGCAGCCCCCGGGGGGGTGGCGGGGAGACCCAGTACTTC. Its translation is CASSPRGGGGETQYF. Full variable domain (rest looked up from reference TRBV7-2 and TRBJ2-5): GAGVSQSPSNKVTEKGKDVELRCDPISGHTALYWYRQSLGQGLEFLIYFQGNSAPDKSGLPSDRFSAERTGGSVSTLTIQRTQQEDSAVYLCASSPRGGGGETQYFGPGTRLLVL.